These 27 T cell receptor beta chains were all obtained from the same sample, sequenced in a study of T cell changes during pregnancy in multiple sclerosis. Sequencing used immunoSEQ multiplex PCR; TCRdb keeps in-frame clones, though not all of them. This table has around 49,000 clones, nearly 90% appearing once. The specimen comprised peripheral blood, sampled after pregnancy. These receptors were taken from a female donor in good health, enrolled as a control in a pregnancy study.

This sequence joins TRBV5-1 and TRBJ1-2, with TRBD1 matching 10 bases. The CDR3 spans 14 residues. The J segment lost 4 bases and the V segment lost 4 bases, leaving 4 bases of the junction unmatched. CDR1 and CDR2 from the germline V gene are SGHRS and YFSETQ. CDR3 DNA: TGCGCCAGCAGCGGGGACAGGGGAAGCTATGGCTACACCTTC. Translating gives CASSGDRGSYGYTF. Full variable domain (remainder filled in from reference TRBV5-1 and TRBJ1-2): KAGVTQTPRYLIKTRGQQVTLSCSPISGHRSVSWYQQTPGQGLQFLFEYFSETQRNKGNFPGRFSGRQFSNSRSEMNVSTLELGDSALYLCASSGDRGSYGYTFGSGTRLTVV.

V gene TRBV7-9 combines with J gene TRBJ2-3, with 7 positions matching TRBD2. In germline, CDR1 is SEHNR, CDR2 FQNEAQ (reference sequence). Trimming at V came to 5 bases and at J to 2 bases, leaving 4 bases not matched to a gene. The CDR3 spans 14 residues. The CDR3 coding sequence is TGTGCCAGCAGCGACGGGGGGTACACAGATACGCAGTATTTT. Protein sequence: CASSDGGYTDTQYF.

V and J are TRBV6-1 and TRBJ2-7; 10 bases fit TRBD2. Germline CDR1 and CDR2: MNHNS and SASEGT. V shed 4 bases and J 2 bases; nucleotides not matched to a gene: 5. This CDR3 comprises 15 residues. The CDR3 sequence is CASSGPSGSPYEQYF. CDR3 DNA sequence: TGTGCCAGCAGTGGTCCTAGCGGGAGTCCCTACGAGCAGTACTTC.

This CDR3 is CASSARGTGELFF. CDR3 sequence (DNA): TGTGCCAGCAGTGCCAGGGGCACCGGGGAGCTGTTTTTT. The rearrangement uses TRBV6-1 and TRBJ2-2, with D tentatively TRBD1 (6 bases). Germline V gives CDR1 MNHNS, CDR2 SASEGT. Trimming shortened V by 4 bases and J by 4 bases, and 7 bases separated the two germline ends. There are 13 residues in the CDR3.

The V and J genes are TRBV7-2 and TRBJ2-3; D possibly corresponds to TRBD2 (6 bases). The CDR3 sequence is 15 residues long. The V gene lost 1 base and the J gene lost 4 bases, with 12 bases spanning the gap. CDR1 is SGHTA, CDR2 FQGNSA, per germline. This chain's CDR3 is CASSLVRGSADTQYF. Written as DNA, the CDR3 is TGTGCCAGCAGCTTAGTCCGGGGGTCCGCAGATACGCAGTATTTT.

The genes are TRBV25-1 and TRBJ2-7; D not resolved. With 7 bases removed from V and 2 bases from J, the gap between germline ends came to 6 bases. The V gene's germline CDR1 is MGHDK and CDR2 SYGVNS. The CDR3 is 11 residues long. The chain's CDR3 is CASTSAYEQYF. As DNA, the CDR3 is TGTGCCAGCACGTCAGCCTACGAGCAGTACTTC.

The DNA for the CDR3 is TGTGCCAGCAGAGTCCAAGGGGGCACTGAAGCTTTCTTT. Amino acids: CASRVQGGTEAFF. The J gene is TRBJ1-1, the V gene TRBV6-5, with D perhaps matching TRBD1 (6 bases). CDR1 and CDR2 (germline): MNHEY, SVGAGI. V lost 6 bases and J lost 4, with 12 bases in between. The length of the CDR3 is 13 residues.

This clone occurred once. This CDR3 is CASSGRDKSYEQYF. CDR3 nucleotides: TGTGCCAGTAGTGGCCGGGACAAATCGTACGAGCAGTACTTC. The gene calls are TRBV19 and TRBJ2-7; D may be TRBD1 (6 bases). Germline V lookup: CDR1 LNHDA, CDR2 SQIVND (reference sequence). The CDR3 is made up of 14 amino acids. Trimming took 5 bases from V and 4 from J, leaving 15 bases between them.

The CDR3 is CASSFEETQYF. The CDR3 region has the DNA TGCGCCAGCAGCTTCGAAGAGACCCAGTACTTC. V gene TRBV5-1 combines with J gene TRBJ2-5; D not certain. The V end lost 2 bases, the J end lost 3 bases, and 2 bases lay between the germline ends. This CDR3 has 11 residues. Germline assignment: CDR1 SGHRS and CDR2 YFSETQ.

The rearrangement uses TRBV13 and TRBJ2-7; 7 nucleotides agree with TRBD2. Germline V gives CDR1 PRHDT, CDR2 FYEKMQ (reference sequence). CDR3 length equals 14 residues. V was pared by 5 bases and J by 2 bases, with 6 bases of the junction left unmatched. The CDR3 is CASSTWTRTYEQYF. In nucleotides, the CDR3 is TGTGCCAGCAGCACCTGGACTAGAACCTACGAGCAGTACTTC.

CDR3 loop: CARGGRGANSPLHF. For the CDR3, the DNA is TGTGCCAGAGGGGGGAGGGGGGCAAATTCACCCCTCCACTTT. The chain employs TRBV2 and TRBJ1-6; tentatively, D is TRBD1 (6 bases). Germline CDR1 and CDR2: SNHLY and FYNNEI. V gave up 9 bases and J gave up 7 bases, with 16 bases separating them. The CDR3 consists of 14 residues. The whole variable domain, remainder taken from reference TRBV2 and TRBJ1-6, is EPEVTQTPSHQVTQMGQEVILRCVPISNHLYFYWYRQILGQKVEFLVSFYNNEISEKSEIFDDQFSVERPDGSNFTLKIRSTKLEDSAMYFCARGGRGANSPLHFGNGTRLTVT.

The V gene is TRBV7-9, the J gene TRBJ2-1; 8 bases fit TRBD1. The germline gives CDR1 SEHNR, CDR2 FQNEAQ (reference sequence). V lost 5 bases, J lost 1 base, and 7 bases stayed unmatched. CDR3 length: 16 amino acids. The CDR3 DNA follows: TGTGCCAGCAGCCAGCGACAGGGGCGGTCCTACAATGAGCAGTTCTTC. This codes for CASSQRQGRSYNEQFF.

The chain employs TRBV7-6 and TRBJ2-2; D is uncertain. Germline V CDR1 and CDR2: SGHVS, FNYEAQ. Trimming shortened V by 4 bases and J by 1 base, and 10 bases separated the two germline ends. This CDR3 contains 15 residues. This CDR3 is CASSWLGENTGELFF. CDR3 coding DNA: TGTGCCAGCAGCTGGCTAGGAGAGAACACCGGGGAGCTGTTTTTT.

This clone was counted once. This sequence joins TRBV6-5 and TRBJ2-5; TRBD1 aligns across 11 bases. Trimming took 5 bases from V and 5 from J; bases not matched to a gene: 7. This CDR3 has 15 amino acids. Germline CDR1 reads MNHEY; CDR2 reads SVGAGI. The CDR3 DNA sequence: TGTGCCAGCAGTCGGGGGACAGGGGGACCGGAGACCCAGTACTTC. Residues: CASSRGTGGPETQYF.

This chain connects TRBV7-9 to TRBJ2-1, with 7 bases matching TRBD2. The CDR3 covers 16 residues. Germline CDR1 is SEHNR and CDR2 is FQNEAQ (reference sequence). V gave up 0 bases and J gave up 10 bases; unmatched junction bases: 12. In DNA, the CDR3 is TGTGCCAGCAGCTTAGCGAGTCTAGCGGCGACAATCGAGCAGTTCTTC. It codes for CASSLASLAATIEQFF.

The DNA for the CDR3 is TGTGCCAGCAGCTTCGGGACAGGTAGACAAGAGACCCAGTACTTC. It codes for CASSFGTGRQETQYF. The J gene is TRBJ2-5, the V gene TRBV5-4; 8 nucleotides line up with TRBD1. V lost 2 bases and J lost 2; bases outside the gene matches: 5. Germline V lookup: CDR1 SGHNT, CDR2 YYREEE (reference sequence). CDR3 length: 15 amino acids.

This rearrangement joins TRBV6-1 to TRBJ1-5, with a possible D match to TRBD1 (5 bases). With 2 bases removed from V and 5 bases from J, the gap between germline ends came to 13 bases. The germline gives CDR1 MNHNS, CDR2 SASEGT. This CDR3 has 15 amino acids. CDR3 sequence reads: CASSELGQFHQPQHF. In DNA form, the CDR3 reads TGTGCCAGCAGTGAATTGGGGCAGTTTCATCAGCCCCAGCATTTT.

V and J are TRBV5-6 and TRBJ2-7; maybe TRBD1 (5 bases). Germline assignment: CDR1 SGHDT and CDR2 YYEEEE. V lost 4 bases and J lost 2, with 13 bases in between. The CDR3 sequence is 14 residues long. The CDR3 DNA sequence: TGTGCCAGCAGCGAAAGGGGCCTAACCTACGAGCAGTACTTC. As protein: CASSERGLTYEQYF.

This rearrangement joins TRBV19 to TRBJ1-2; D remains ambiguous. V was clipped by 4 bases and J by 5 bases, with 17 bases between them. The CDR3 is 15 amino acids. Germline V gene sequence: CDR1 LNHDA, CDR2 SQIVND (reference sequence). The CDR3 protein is CASSSPDGSAYGYTF. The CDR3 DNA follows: TGTGCCAGTAGTAGCCCCGACGGGTCGGCTTATGGCTACACCTTC.

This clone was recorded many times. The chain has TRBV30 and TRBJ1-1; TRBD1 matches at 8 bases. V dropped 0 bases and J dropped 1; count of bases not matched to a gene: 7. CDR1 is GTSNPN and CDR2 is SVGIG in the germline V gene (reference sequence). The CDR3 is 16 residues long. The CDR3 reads CAWSVPNGQGNTEAFF. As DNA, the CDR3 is TGTGCCTGGAGTGTACCCAATGGACAGGGGAACACTGAAGCTTTCTTT.

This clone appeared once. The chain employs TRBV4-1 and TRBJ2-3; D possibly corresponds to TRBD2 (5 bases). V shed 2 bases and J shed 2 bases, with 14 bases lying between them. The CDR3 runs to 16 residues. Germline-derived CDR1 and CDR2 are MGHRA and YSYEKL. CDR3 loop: CASSQIPGIPTDTQYF. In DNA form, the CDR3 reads TGCGCCAGCAGCCAAATCCCCGGGATACCCACAGATACGCAGTATTTT.

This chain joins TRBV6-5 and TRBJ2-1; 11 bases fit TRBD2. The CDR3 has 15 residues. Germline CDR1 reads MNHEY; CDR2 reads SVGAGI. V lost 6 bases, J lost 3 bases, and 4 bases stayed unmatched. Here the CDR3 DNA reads TGTGCCAGCAGCCTCGGGACTAGCGGCTACAATGAGCAGTTCTTC. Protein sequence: CASSLGTSGYNEQFF.

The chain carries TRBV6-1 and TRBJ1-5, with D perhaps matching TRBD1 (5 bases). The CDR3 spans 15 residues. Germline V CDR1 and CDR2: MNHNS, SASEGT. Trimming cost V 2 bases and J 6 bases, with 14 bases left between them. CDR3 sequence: CASSELGGGIQPQHF. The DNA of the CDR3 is TGTGCCAGCAGTGAACTCGGGGGGGGTATTCAGCCCCAGCATTTT.

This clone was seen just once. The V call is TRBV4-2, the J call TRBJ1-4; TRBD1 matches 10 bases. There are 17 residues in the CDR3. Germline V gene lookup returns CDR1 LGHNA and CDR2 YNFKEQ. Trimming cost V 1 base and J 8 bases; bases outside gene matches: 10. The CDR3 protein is CASSQGPVGTGEEKLFF. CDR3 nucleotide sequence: TGTGCCAGCAGCCAAGGCCCCGTCGGGACAGGGGAAGAAAAACTGTTTTTT.

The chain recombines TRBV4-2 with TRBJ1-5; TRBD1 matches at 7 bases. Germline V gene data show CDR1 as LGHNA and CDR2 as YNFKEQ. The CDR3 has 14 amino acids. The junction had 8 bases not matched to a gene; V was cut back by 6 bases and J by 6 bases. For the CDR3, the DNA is TGTGCCAGCAGTCGAGGGGGCGCAGGTCAGCCCCAGCATTTT. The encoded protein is CASSRGGAGQPQHF.

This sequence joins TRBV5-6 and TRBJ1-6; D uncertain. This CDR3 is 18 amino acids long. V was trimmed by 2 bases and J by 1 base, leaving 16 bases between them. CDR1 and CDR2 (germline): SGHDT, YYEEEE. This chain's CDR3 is CASSFIRGKESYNSPLHF. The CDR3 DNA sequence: TGTGCCAGCAGCTTTATCAGAGGGAAAGAGTCCTATAATTCACCCCTCCACTTT.

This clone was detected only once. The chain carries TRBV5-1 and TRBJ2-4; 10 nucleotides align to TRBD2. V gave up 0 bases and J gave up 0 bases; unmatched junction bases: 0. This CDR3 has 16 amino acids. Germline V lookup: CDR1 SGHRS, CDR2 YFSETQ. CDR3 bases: TGCGCCAGCAGCTTGGGACTAGCGGGAGCCAAAAACATTCAGTACTTC. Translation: CASSLGLAGAKNIQYF.